This TCR beta chain was obtained from a study of control samples from healthy donors and cancer patients (TCRdb year 2020). Spanning cysteine to phenylalanine, the CDR3 consists of 13 amino acids. The retained sequence is limited to the CDR3, 39 bases, with the frame set at the first base. CDR1 and CDR2 were assigned from the germline V gene as SGHVS and FQNEAQ. V was cut back by 6 bases and J by 5 bases, leaving a gap of 13 bases between them. Remarks on this clone: Its antigen remains unidentified. No qualities accompany the bases; no much larger clone lies one base away.

The library was made by the immunoSEQ multiplex PCR assay. Drawn from immuneACCESS, this table holds only the in-frame rearrangements with V and J called that TCRdb kept. Clones are partly lost; checked studies trace under half to an unresolved V gene and leave the rest unexplained. The sample contains about 26,000 clones, 75% to 85% of them found a single time. Around a quarter of the sample is held by the ten biggest clonotypes. The receptor chain draws on TRBV7-8 and TRBJ2-5; no D gene can be assigned with confidence. This TCR was recovered from a man aged 60 to 75 with colorectal cancer. The sequenced sample consisted of PBMCs. The CDR3 protein sequence reads: CASRLLSGETQYF. Here is the DNA: TGTGCCAGCAGGCTTCTTTCCGGGGAGACCCAGTACTTC.